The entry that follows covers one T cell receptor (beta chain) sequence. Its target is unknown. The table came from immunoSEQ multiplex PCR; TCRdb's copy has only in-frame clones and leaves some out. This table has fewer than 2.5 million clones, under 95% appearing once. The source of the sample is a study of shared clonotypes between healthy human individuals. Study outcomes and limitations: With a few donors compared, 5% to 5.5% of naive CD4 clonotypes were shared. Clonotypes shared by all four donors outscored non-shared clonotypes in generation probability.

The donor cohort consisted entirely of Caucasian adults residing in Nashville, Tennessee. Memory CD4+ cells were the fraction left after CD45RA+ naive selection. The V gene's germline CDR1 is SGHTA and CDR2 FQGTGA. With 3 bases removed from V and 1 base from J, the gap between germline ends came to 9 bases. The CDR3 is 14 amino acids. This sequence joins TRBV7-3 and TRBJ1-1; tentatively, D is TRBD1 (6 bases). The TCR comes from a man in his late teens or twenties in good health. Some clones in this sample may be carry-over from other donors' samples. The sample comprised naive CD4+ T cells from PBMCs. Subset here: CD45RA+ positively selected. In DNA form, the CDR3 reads TGTGCCAGCAGCTTCGCGACAGGGAACACTGAAGCTTTCTTT. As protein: CASSFATGNTEAFF. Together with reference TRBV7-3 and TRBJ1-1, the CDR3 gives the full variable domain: GAGVSQTPSNKVTEKGKYVELRCDPISGHTALYWYRQSLGQGPEFLIYFQGTGAADDSGLPNDRFFAVRPEGSVSTLKIQRTERGDSAVYLCASSFATGNTEAFFGQGTRLTVV.